The present entry profiles one TCR beta chain with its context. The antigen is undetermined. The CDR3 extends over 16 amino acids. Trimming removed 2 bases from V and 3 bases from J; junction bases left unmatched: 5. Germline V gene data show CDR1 as MNHNY and CDR2 as SVGAGI (reference sequence). The data stem from a study of identifying expanded T cells in peripheral blood. Study-level results: Across healthy donors, higher total template counts meant significantly greater approximately two-week count variance. Technical replicates showed about 1.1 changed clones; about two weeks roughly 16; four weeks 19.

During the collection period, no donor immune events like infections were recorded. The repertoire was sequenced with immunoSEQ multiplex PCR; TCRdb's copy has only in-frame clones and lacks some. The repertoire holds more than 45,000 clones, with about 80% as singletons. The rearrangement uses TRBV6-6 and TRBJ1-1, with 11 bases aligning to TRBD1. This TCR was recovered from a person aged 18-69 years in good health. The sequencing sample was made of blood. The CDR3 nucleotides read TGTGCCAGCAGTTACGCAAAGGGACAGGGGGACACTGAAGCTTTCTTT. It codes for CASSYAKGQGDTEAFF.